Listed below are T cell receptor beta chains from one sample, sequenced in a study of blood T cell repertoires in COVID-19. Profiling relied on immunoSEQ multiplex PCR, and the TCRdb table lists in-frame clones only, not all of them. The table lists more than 300,000 clones, over 90% of them singletons. Sequencing was carried out using PBMCs or T cells enriched from blood (not recorded which). These receptors came from a woman in her twenties or thirties who had been exposed to COVID-19. Each CDR3 is given with its conserved first and last residue. A D gene is named only where the DNA matches it firmly. A row's size may be missing; if present it is once, few, many or a size class.

NA	TRBJ2-5	TRBD2	TRBV19	CASSISFRTSGGARETQYF	TGTGCCAGTAGTATTTCTTTTCGGACTAGCGGGGGGGCCAGGGAGACCCAGTACTTC
NA	TRBJ1-2	NA	TRBV27	CASSSINRRGYTF	TGTGCCAGCAGTTCGATAAACAGGAGAGGCTACACCTTC
NA	TRBJ2-3	TRBD2	TRBV9	CASSVGVGGGTDTQYF	TGTGCCAGCAGCGTAGGTGTAGGCGGGGGGACAGATACGCAGTATTTT
NA	TRBJ2-6	TRBD1	TRBV18	CASSPPVRDRATSSGANVLTF	TGTGCCAGCTCACCACCTGTGAGGGACAGGGCCACGAGCTCTGGGGCCAACGTCCTGACTTTC
NA	TRBJ2-2	TRBD1	TRBV9	CATGTGSGELFF	TGTGCCACCGGGACAGGGTCCGGGGAGCTGTTTTTT
NA	TRBJ1-2	NA	TRBV19	CASSIDGAGPYGYTF	TGTGCCAGTAGTATAGATGGGGCAGGGCCCTATGGCTACACCTTC
NA	TRBJ1-3	TRBD1	TRBV27	CASSARGLGPGNTIYF	TGTGCCAGCAGTGCCAGGGGGCTCGGGCCTGGAAACACCATATATTTT
NA	TRBJ1-2	TRBD1	TRBV3-1/TRBV3-2	CASSQGTGGDYGYTF	TGTGCCAGCAGCCAAGGGACAGGGGGGGACTATGGCTACACCTTC
NA	TRBJ2-2	TRBD1	TRBV11-2	CASSLGQGYSGELFF	TGTGCCAGCAGCTTGGGACAGGGGTATTCCGGGGAGCTGTTTTTT
NA	TRBJ1-1	TRBD1	TRBV7-9	CASSTTRQGWSEAFF	TGTGCCAGCAGCACCACGAGACAGGGGTGGAGTGAAGCTTTCTTT
NA	TRBJ1-1	NA	TRBV5-1	CASSLDRAGGAFF	TGCGCCAGCAGCTTGGATAGGGCCGGGGGAGCTTTCTTT
NA	TRBJ1-2	NA	TRBV7-9	CASSLGDYGYTF	TGTGCCAGCAGCTTAGGCGACTATGGCTACACCTTC
NA	TRBJ1-2	TRBD1	TRBV2	CASSFPGQTSYGYTF	TGTGCCAGCAGTTTTCCGGGACAGACCTCTTATGGCTACACCTTC
NA	TRBJ2-3	TRBD2	TRBV13	CASSPYSGGAPDTQYF	TGTGCCAGCAGCCCCTATAGCGGGGGGGCCCCAGATACGCAGTATTTT
NA	TRBJ2-7	NA	TRBV10-3	CAISDTSYEQYF	TGTGCCATCAGTGACACGAGCTACGAGCAGTACTTC
once	TRBJ2-2	NA	TRBV3-1/TRBV3-2	CASSQGVETGELFF	TGTGCCAGCAGCCAAGGCGTAGAAACCGGGGAGCTGTTTTTT
NA	TRBJ2-5	NA	TRBV7-7	CASSLSPVPSETQYF	TGTGCCAGCAGCCTGAGCCCCGTACCAAGTGAGACCCAGTACTTC
NA	TRBJ2-7	TRBD1	TRBV7-9	CASSLARRGQYPFSYEQYF	TGTGCCAGCAGCTTAGCGCGTCGGGGACAGTACCCTTTCTCCTACGAGCAGTACTTC
NA	TRBJ1-4	NA	TRBV29-1	CSVEDPWAGEKLFF	TGCAGCGTTGAAGATCCATGGGCGGGCGAAAAACTGTTTTTT
NA	TRBJ2-7	NA	TRBV5-5	CASSFGGIIYEQYF	TGTGCCAGCAGCTTTGGGGGGATTATCTACGAGCAGTACTTC
NA	TRBJ1-1	TRBD1	TRBV2	CASSSPGQYEAFF	TGTGCCAGCAGTTCCCCGGGACAGTATGAAGCTTTCTTT
NA	TRBJ1-4	NA	TRBV2	CASSGTLGEKLFF	TGTGCCAGCAGCGGGACACTTGGCGAAAAACTGTTTTTT
NA	TRBJ2-7	NA	TRBV5-6	CASTLRGGGFYEQYF	TGTGCCAGCACGTTGCGTGGGGGAGGCTTCTACGAGCAGTACTTC
NA	TRBJ1-2	TRBD1	TRBV6-5	CASRVPGGEGYTF	TGTGCCAGCAGAGTCCCAGGGGGCGAAGGCTACACCTTC
once	TRBJ1-2	NA	TRBV4-3	CASSRIPLSGAHYGYTF	TGCGCCAGCAGCCGTATCCCTTTGAGCGGCGCCCACTATGGCTACACCTTC
NA	TRBJ2-1	NA	TRBV20-1	CSASFNPGRYEQFF	TGCAGTGCTAGTTTCAACCCCGGTCGGTATGAGCAGTTCTTC
NA	TRBJ2-5	NA	TRBV27	CASSSWDTQETQYF	TGTGCCAGCAGTTCCTGGGACACCCAAGAGACCCAGTACTTC
NA	TRBJ1-2	NA	TRBV9	CASSVGGGGYTF	TGTGCCAGCAGCGTGGGAGGAGGGGGCTACACCTTC
NA	TRBJ1-5	TRBD1	TRBV6-5	CASMDREHNQPQHF	TGTGCCAGCATGGACAGGGAACACAATCAGCCCCAGCATTTT
NA	TRBJ2-7	NA	TRBV6-5	CASRGQGVQYF	TGTGCCAGCAGGGGACAAGGGGTGCAGTACTTC
NA	TRBJ2-5	NA	TRBV5-1	CASRDFQETQYF	TGCGCCAGCAGGGACTTCCAAGAGACCCAGTACTTC
few	TRBJ2-7	TRBD1	TRBV27	CASSPRTGTSYEQYF	TGTGCCAGCAGTCCGAGGACAGGGACTTCCTACGAGCAGTACTTC